This TCR beta chain was observed in a study of T cells in Graves' hyperthyroidism and ophthalmopathy (dated by TCRdb to between 2018 and 2021). In terms of the full investigation: Peripheral blood was sampled at the time of initial diagnosis, prior to any treatment. Prospective prediction of ophthalmopathy was tested in an independent validation cohort of fewer than 20 hyperthyroidism patients and around 16 patients who later progressed to ophthalmopathy. The 90 to 100 discovery patients were randomly divided into training and test sets at a 7:3 ratio. After blood sampling, hyperthyroidism patients were treated with methimazole at a starting dose of 30 mg daily, and ophthalmopathy patients were treated with high-dose intravenous methylprednisolone. Thyroid tissue and blood T-cell repertoires from roughly six Graves' hyperthyroidism patients were also compared in the study. A discovery cohort of fewer than 110 patients, roughly 45 with Graves' ophthalmopathy and about 60 with stable Graves' hyperthyroidism, was used to find distinguishing TCR V-J signatures. According to the paper, TCR Vbeta CDR3 sequencing was carried out on more than 120 peripheral blood samples, which came from 40 to 45 ophthalmopathy, around 75 hyperthyroidism and roughly 17 progressor patients.

This clonotype was seen many times. It has no known antigen specificity. No clone much larger than this one lies a single base away; base qualities are absent. Amplification of TCR beta CDR3 regions was carried out from RNA transcripts. The first round of RT-PCR for the TCR CDR3 was performed with the HTBI primer set and the Qiagen OneStep RT-PCR kit. Libraries were constructed in a second round of multiplex PCR, after which size selection and purification were performed. Paired-end sequencing of the libraries was performed with 100 bp reads on an Illumina HiSeq2000. For the original study's pipeline: SOAPnuke was used to process the raw data, with reads discarded if the reads contained adapters or uncalled bases, had a mean Phred below 15, or lacked an exact constant-primer or identifier match. COPE v1.2.5 was used to merge high-quality paired reads, and clonotypes were defined as unique nucleotide sequences. MiTCR v1.1 was used to align clonotypes to the IMGT TRBV, TRBD and TRBJ reference segments. The analysis included only V-J combinations with a frequency above 0.0001, which together covered roughly 99% of the repertoires. The TCS score was defined as the ratio of F50 (clonal expansion) to E x V (chaos), calculated using BLOSUM62-based TCRdist between CDR3 peptides within each V-J. Welch's t-statistics and random forest reduced around 520 V-J features to 13, which were used in a naive Bayes classifier (R e1071). TCRdb reran the public reads through fastp at Q25 and MiXCR, keeping productive beta chains. Rows matching on CDR3 protein sequence are summarized as one entry with the most common DNA and genes. These V and J calls originate from TCRdb's pipeline instead of the authors' own analysis. The sample profile shows 480,000 or so distinct CDR3 sequences; about 15% of them were found once. The ten largest clones add up to less than 20% of the sample.

The paper's findings and limits, for the study overall: During validation, the model predicted progression to ophthalmopathy a median of approximately 6.5 months ahead of onset, with almost 71% sensitivity and 72.22% specificity. Most expanded thyroid clonotypes (frequency above 0.001) were also detected in blood, suggesting blood repertoires may reflect thyroid immune responses. Sample size was not statistically predetermined, and blinding of investigators to group allocation was not performed. In cross-validation, a model built on a 13 V-J signature told ophthalmopathy apart from stable hyperthyroidism with roughly 87% sensitivity and about 81% specificity, and in testing the same model reached 80%/75%.

Reading from cysteine to phenylalanine, the CDR3 counts 15 amino acids. Just CDR3 DNA is preserved here, 45 bases in frame from base 1. The CDR1 and CDR2 encoded by the germline V gene (reference sequence) are SEHNR and FQNEAQ. V is shortened by 5 bases, J by 7 bases, and the region joining them spans 18 bases. Stable Graves' hyperthyroidism was defined as no progression to ophthalmopathy during 18 months of follow-up. Hyperthyroidism patients were aged 18 to 65 years and newly diagnosed, with disease duration of less than 2 months. Exclusion was applied to patients with uncontrolled infections, other autoimmune diseases, pregnancy or lactation. Diagnoses relied on clinical symptoms, serum thyroxine and TRAb, thyroid ultrasound and orbital computed tomography. PBMCs were isolated from 7.5 to 10 ml of fresh peripheral blood by Ficoll-Paque density gradient centrifugation. Total RNA was extracted with Trizol reagent, and quality was checked on an Agilent 2100 Bioanalyzer.

The sequence was collected from a woman under 30 with Graves' hyperthyroidism. The sample comprised blood. Here the chain combines TRBV7-9 and TRBJ2-1; a confident D gene designation cannot be given. The CDR3 sequence is CASSPSDWVGNEQFF. The DNA sequence is as follows: TGTGCCAGCAGCCCAAGTGACTGGGTGGGGAATGAGCAGTTCTTC.